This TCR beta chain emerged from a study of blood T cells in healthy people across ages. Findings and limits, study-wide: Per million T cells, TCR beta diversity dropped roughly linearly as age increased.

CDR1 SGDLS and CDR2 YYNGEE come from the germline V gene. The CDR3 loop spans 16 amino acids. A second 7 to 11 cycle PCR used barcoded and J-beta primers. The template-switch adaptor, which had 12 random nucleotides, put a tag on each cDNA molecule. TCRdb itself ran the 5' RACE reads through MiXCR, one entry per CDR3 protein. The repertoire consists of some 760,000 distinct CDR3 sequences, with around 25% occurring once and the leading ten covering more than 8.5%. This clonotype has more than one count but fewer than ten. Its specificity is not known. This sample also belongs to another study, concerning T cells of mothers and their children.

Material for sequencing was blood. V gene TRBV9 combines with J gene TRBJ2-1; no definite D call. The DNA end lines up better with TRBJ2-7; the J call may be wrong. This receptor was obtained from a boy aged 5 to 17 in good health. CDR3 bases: TGTGCCAGCAGCGTAGGATCAGGCATAAGCTCCTACGAGCAGTACTTC. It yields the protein CASSVGSGISSYEQYF.